Each of the 11 T cell receptor beta chains below was sequenced from the same sample in a study of OX40 agonist ivuxolimab in advanced cancers. Here immunoSEQ multiplex PCR was the method, and the copy in TCRdb shows in-frame clones only, minus some. The sample lists about 55,000 clones, 70% to 80% occurring once. Sequences were derived from CD4+ or CD8+ T cells sorted from blood, sampled in a trial of the OX40 agonist ivuxolimab. The receptors were gathered from an adult with an advanced solid tumor such as melanoma, head and neck, liver or kidney cancer.

This sequence joins TRBV29-1 and TRBJ2-5, with 7 bases lining up with TRBD2. CDR1 and CDR2 (germline): SQVTM, ANQGSEA. This CDR3 contains 13 residues. With V trimmed by 6 bases and J by 5 bases, 9 bases remained unmatched. CDR3 in amino acids: CSVGSARGETQYF. The CDR3 bases are TGCAGCGTGGGGTCCGCGCGGGGGGAGACCCAGTACTTC.

The DNA of the CDR3 is TGCGCCAGCAGCCAAGACGGGGTTTCCGTAACAGATGGCTACACCTTC. Its protein product is CASSQDGVSVTDGYTF. This chain uses TRBV5-1 with TRBJ1-2; D unclear. Per germline, CDR1 SGHRS and CDR2 YFSETQ. Trimming cost V 4 bases and J 6 bases, with 22 bases left between them. The CDR3 loop spans 16 amino acids.

This clone was recorded a few times. The genes are TRBV28 and TRBJ1-3; D not certain. Trimming took off 10 bases at V and 4 bases at J, with 11 bases between the two ends. CDR3 length equals 12 residues. Looked up from germline, CDR1 is MDHEN and CDR2 is SYDVKM. CDR3 DNA sequence: TGTGCCACCCAAAGCGGGGGAAACACCATATATTTT. Protein: CATQSGGNTIYF.

This clone was picked up a small number of times. The genes are TRBV2 and TRBJ1-4, with D possibly TRBD1 on 6 matching bases. In germline, CDR1 is SNHLY, CDR2 FYNNEI. The CDR3 covers 15 residues. The V and J ends lost 5 bases and 0 bases respectively, with 10 bases between them. The CDR3 loop reads CASSNEGATNEKLFF. The CDR3 DNA reads TGTGCCAGCAGTAACGAGGGGGCAACTAATGAAAAACTGTTTTTT. The whole variable domain, remainder taken from reference TRBV2 and TRBJ1-4, is EPEVTQTPSHQVTQMGQEVILRCVPISNHLYFYWYRQILGQKVEFLVSFYNNEISEKSEIFDDQFSVERPDGSNFTLKIRSTKLEDSAMYFCASSNEGATNEKLFFGSGTQLSVL.

The rearrangement joins TRBV28 to TRBJ2-3; D may be TRBD1 or TRBD2 (6 bases each). Germline lookup yields CDR1 MDHEN and CDR2 SYDVKM. Trimming took off 6 bases at V and 7 bases at J, with 23 bases between the two ends. This CDR3 region has 16 residues. This chain's CDR3 is CASSTYGGQGSNTQYF. The DNA of the CDR3 is TGTGCCAGCAGCACTTACGGGGGCCAGGGGTCAAATACGCAGTATTTT.

The chain employs TRBV29-1 and TRBJ2-5; the match to TRBD1 covers 7 bases. This CDR3 region has 13 residues. The V gene end was trimmed by 7 bases and the J gene end by 4 bases; junction bases not matched to a gene: 9. Germline-derived CDR1 and CDR2 are SQVTM and ANQGSEA. The DNA for the CDR3 is TGCAGCGGGGGACAGAGGTTGGGAGAGACCCAGTACTTC. This sequence encodes CSGGQRLGETQYF.

This clone was counted only a few times. The chain joins TRBV28 to TRBJ1-1, with TRBD1 matching over 9 bases. There are 14 residues in the CDR3. With V trimmed by 10 bases and J by 10 bases, 16 bases remained unmatched. Germline CDR1 reads MDHEN; CDR2 reads SYDVKM. CDR3 protein: CATKTLYRGRGAFF. DNA of the CDR3: TGTGCCACCAAGACCTTATACAGGGGGCGAGGAGCTTTCTTT. The complete variable domain, with remaining parts taken from reference TRBV28 and TRBJ1-1, reads DVKVTQSSRYLVKRTGEKVFLECVQDMDHENMFWYRQDPGLGLRLIYFSYDVKMKEKGDIPEGYSVSREKKERFSLILESASTNQTSMYLCATKTLYRGRGAFFGQGTRLTVV.

This clone came up a few times. Here the CDR3 DNA reads TGTGCCATCAGTGTATCGGGGTTAGACACCGGGGAGCTGTTTTTT. It yields the protein CAISVSGLDTGELFF. This rearrangement joins TRBV10-3 to TRBJ2-2; the D gene is possibly TRBD2 (5 bases). Looked up from germline, CDR1 is ENHRY and CDR2 is SYGVKD. The CDR3 runs to 15 residues. Trimming left V 4 bases short and J 3 bases short, with 12 bases between.

There are a few counts of this clone. V and J are TRBV6-5 and TRBJ2-7; the match to TRBD2 covers 8 bases. Germline values: CDR1 MNHEY, CDR2 SVGAGI. This CDR3 comprises 15 residues. J gave up 4 bases and V 6 bases, and 11 bases lay outside the gene matches. The CDR3 spells CASSPAGGGRYEQYF. The CDR3 DNA reads as TGTGCCAGCAGCCCCGCGGGGGGAGGCCGGTACGAGCAGTACTTC.

This rearrangement joins TRBV7-9 to TRBJ1-1, with 9 bases that match TRBD1. The CDR3 contains 13 residues. The ends lost 7 bases at V and 3 bases at J; junction bases unmatched: 3. Germline V gene data show CDR1 as SEHNR and CDR2 as FQNEAQ (reference sequence). The CDR3 bases are TGTGCCAGCACAAGACAGGGGGACACTGAAGCTTTCTTT. It translates to CASTRQGDTEAFF. Based on the CDR3 plus reference TRBV7-9 and TRBJ1-1, the full variable domain is DTGVSQNPRHKITKRGQNVTFRCDPISEHNRLYWYRQTLGQGPEFLTYFQNEAQLEKSRLLSDRFSAERPKGSFSTLEIQRTEQGDSAMYLCASTRQGDTEAFFGQGTRLTVV.

The V gene is TRBV10-1, the J gene TRBJ1-2; 8 bases fit TRBD1. Germline trimming cut 10 bases from V and 8 bases from J; bases unmatched to any gene: 9. The CDR3 has 12 residues. Germline CDR1 is WNHNN and CDR2 is SYGVQD (reference sequence). The CDR3, as DNA: TGCGCCAACCCGGACAGGGCGAGAGGCTACACCTTC. Encoded protein: CANPDRARGYTF.